This passage covers 28 T cell receptor beta chains from one sample sequenced in a study of beta chain features in type 1 diabetes. What these receptors recognize is not known. Overall study findings and caveats: TCRB CDR3 length was moderately but significantly reduced in all four CD4+ subsets of Type 1 diabetes patients.

The authors reverse transcribed all of the isolated RNA, so sequencing captured expressed TCRB transcripts. This table comes from immunoSEQ multiplex PCR, and its TCRdb copy is limited to in-frame clones, with some not included. The table includes 280,000 or so clones, approximately 16% detected once. The sequenced sample consisted of naive CD4+ T cells from blood. These receptors were obtained from a man younger than 35 with type 1 diabetes.

This clone was counted only a few times. J is TRBJ2-5 and V is TRBV7-2; TRBD2 might be the D (5 bases). The germline gives CDR1 SGHTA, CDR2 FQGNSA. This CDR3 spans 14 amino acids. Trimming removed 1 base at V and 2 bases at J, with 8 bases between. CDR3 DNA: TGTGCCAGCAGCTTAGAGCGGCAGCAAGAGACCCAGTACTTC. This encodes CASSLERQQETQYF.

The sample holds a few counts of this clone. In DNA form, the CDR3 reads TGTGCCAGCAGCTTGAAGACAGGGGGCTCATACGAGCAGTACTTC. It is translated as CASSLKTGGSYEQYF. The rearrangement links TRBV5-4 to TRBJ2-7; TRBD1 matches 10 bases. The CDR3 is 15 amino acids. J lost 4 bases, V lost 1 base, and 5 bases had no gene match. Germline CDR1 and CDR2: SGHNT and YYREEE (reference sequence).

The chain joins TRBV30 to TRBJ1-2, with 7 bases that match TRBD1. Per the germline V gene, CDR1 is GTSNPN and CDR2 is SVGIG (reference sequence). J was trimmed by 5 bases and V by 0 bases; bases with no gene match: 6. The CDR3 has 14 residues. The CDR3 loop is CAWSVRAGGYGYTF. The CDR3 nucleotides read TGTGCCTGGAGTGTAAGGGCAGGGGGATATGGCTACACCTTC.

The genes are TRBV11-2 and TRBJ2-7; TRBD1 matches at 9 bases. J was trimmed by 2 bases and V by 4 bases; bases with no gene match: 6. CDR1 is SGHAT and CDR2 is FQNNGV in the germline V gene. The CDR3 covers 15 residues. The DNA for the CDR3 is TGTGCCAGCAGCTATCGGACAGGGGAAACCTACGAGCAGTACTTC. Its translation: CASSYRTGETYEQYF. Variable domain in full (rest from reference TRBV11-2 and TRBJ2-7): EAGVAQSPRYKIIEKRQSVAFWCNPISGHATLYWYQQILGQGPKLLIQFQNNGVVDDSQLPKDRFSAERLKGVDSTLKIQPAKLEDSAVYLCASSYRTGETYEQYFGPGTRLTVT.

V and J are TRBV11-2 and TRBJ2-5; D is unresolved. Germline loops: CDR1 SGHAT, CDR2 FQNNGV. This CDR3 has 14 residues. V dropped 7 bases and J dropped 5 bases, with 17 bases sitting between them. The CDR3 here is CASTLNVLVETQYF. The CDR3 coding sequence is TGTGCCAGCACACTCAACGTTTTGGTGGAGACCCAGTACTTC.

The gene calls are TRBV18 and TRBJ2-2, with D tentatively TRBD2 (6 bases). The CDR3 runs 15 residues. Trimming took off 3 bases at V and 2 bases at J, with 10 bases between the two ends. CDR1 KGHSH and CDR2 LQKENI come from the germline V gene. The CDR3 reads CASSPRGINTGELFF. CDR3 nucleotides: TGTGCCAGCTCACCCCGGGGGATTAACACCGGGGAGCTGTTTTTT.

The chain combines TRBV4-3 with TRBJ2-7, with a tentative D call TRBD1 (6 bases). CDR3 length: 15 residues. Germline V CDR1 and CDR2: LGHNA, YSLEER. V was shortened by 0 bases and J by 0 bases, with 9 bases between the two germline ends. CDR3 amino acids: CASSQEDRSSYEQYF. The CDR3 nucleotides read TGCGCCAGCAGCCAAGAAGACAGGAGCTCCTACGAGCAGTACTTC.

This clone occurred many times. The rearrangement joins TRBV29-1 to TRBJ2-1; TRBD2 matches at 10 bases. Germline loops: CDR1 SQVTM, CDR2 ANQGSEA. The trim removed 6 bases at V and 7 bases at J, leaving 3 bases unmatched. The length of the CDR3 is 12 residues. CDR3 DNA: TGCAGCGTGGCTAGCGGGGGTAATGAGCAGTTCTTC. The encoded protein is CSVASGGNEQFF.

The V call is TRBV19, the J call TRBJ2-2, with TRBD1 matching over 11 bases. CDR3 size: 15 residues. After removal of 5 bases from V and 5 bases from J, the junction contained 4 bases not matched to a gene. Per germline, CDR1 LNHDA and CDR2 SQIVND (reference sequence). The CDR3, as DNA: TGTGCCAGTAGTGCCCGGGACAGGGGGACCGGGGAGCTGTTTTTT. Translation: CASSARDRGTGELFF. The whole variable domain, remainder taken from reference TRBV19 and TRBJ2-2, is DGGITQSPKYLFRKEGQNVTLSCEQNLNHDAMYWYRQDPGQGLRLIYYSQIVNDFQKGDIAEGYSVSREKKESFPLTVTSAQKNPTAFYLCASSARDRGTGELFFGEGSRLTVL.

This clone has a handful of counts. This chain uses TRBV5-1 with TRBJ1-2, with 9 bases lining up with TRBD1. From germline, CDR1 is SGHRS and CDR2 YFSETQ. V shed 4 bases and J 3 bases; nucleotides not matched to a gene: 7. This CDR3 has 15 amino acids. The CDR3 DNA follows: TGCGCCAGCAGCCCGGGACAGGGTAACGACTATGGCTACACCTTC. It yields the protein CASSPGQGNDYGYTF.

The V and J genes are TRBV9 and TRBJ2-5; perhaps TRBD1 as D (5 bases). V was cut by 0 bases and J by 4 bases, with 10 bases left in between. CDR1 SGDLS and CDR2 YYNGEE come from the germline V gene. This CDR3 region has 14 residues. The CDR3 nucleotides are TGTGCCAGCAGCGTAGCTGGGGCCCCAGAGACCCAGTACTTC. Amino acid sequence: CASSVAGAPETQYF. The full variable domain, its missing parts supplied by reference TRBV9 and TRBJ2-5, is DSGVTQTPKHLITATGQRVTLRCSPRSGDLSVYWYQQSLDQGLQFLIQYYNGEERAKGNILERFSAQQFPDLHSELNLSSLELGDSALYFCASSVAGAPETQYFGPGTRLLVL.

This clone was detected a few times. This sequence joins TRBV18 and TRBJ2-3, with 8 positions matching TRBD2. V was pared by 4 bases and J by 6 bases, with 12 bases of the junction left unmatched. From germline, CDR1 is KGHSH and CDR2 LQKENI. The CDR3 runs 16 residues. CDR3 sequence: CASSRSAGARADTQYF. Written as DNA, the CDR3 is TGTGCCAGCTCACGTTCAGCGGGAGCTCGGGCGGATACGCAGTATTTT.

The V gene is TRBV4-1, the J gene TRBJ2-5; a possible D gene is TRBD1 (6 bases). Trimming left V 1 base short and J 7 bases short, with 13 bases between. The germline CDR1 and CDR2 sequences are MGHRA and YSYEKL. The CDR3 spans 14 residues. The CDR3 DNA sequence: TGCGCCAGCAGCCAAGTAACAGGGTCTGGGACCCAGTACTTC. This gives the protein CASSQVTGSGTQYF.

This clone was picked up a small number of times. The chain combines TRBV10-3 with TRBJ2-5; 7 bases match TRBD1. The CDR3 runs to 15 residues. Per germline, CDR1 ENHRY and CDR2 SYGVKD. Trimming removed 9 bases from V and 1 base from J; junction bases left unmatched: 11. DNA for the CDR3: TGTGCCATAACGAGACGGGGACAGTTCCAAGAGACCCAGTACTTC. This gives the protein CAITRRGQFQETQYF.

This clone turned up a few times. The CDR3 reads CASSLDRPGWLYEQYF. CDR3 nucleotide sequence: TGCGCCAGCAGTCTGGACCGGCCAGGGTGGTTGTACGAGCAGTACTTC. The chain is built from TRBV23-1 and TRBJ2-7; maybe TRBD1 (5 bases). TRBV23-1 carries the ORF label, with uncertain function. The germline V and J ends were trimmed by 4 bases and 4 bases, with 20 bases remaining between them. This CDR3 has 16 amino acids.

The gene calls are TRBV11-2 and TRBJ2-1, with D tentatively TRBD2 (6 bases). Germline V gives CDR1 SGHAT, CDR2 FQNNGV. The CDR3 is made up of 10 amino acids. V was shortened by 5 bases and J by 13 bases, with 9 bases between the two germline ends. The CDR3 loop reads CASSRDSQFF. The CDR3 nucleotides read TGTGCCAGCAGCCGGGACTCTCAGTTCTTC.

This clone was observed a few times. V is TRBV11-1 and J is TRBJ2-7, with 9 bases lining up with TRBD1. The V gene's germline CDR1 is SGHAT and CDR2 FQDESV (reference sequence). Unmatched junction bases numbered 7, after V lost 3 bases and J lost 7 bases. The CDR3 length is 14 residues. CDR3 loop: CASSLEQGAREQYF. CDR3 bases: TGTGCCAGCAGCTTGGAACAGGGGGCGCGGGAGCAGTACTTC.

This rearrangement joins TRBV19 to TRBJ1-5; TRBD1 is a possible D gene (6 bases). Trimming cost V 9 bases and J 7 bases, with 13 bases left between them. This CDR3 comprises 12 residues. CDR1 LNHDA and CDR2 SQIVND come from the germline V gene (reference sequence). This CDR3 is CASSQGYQPQHF. DNA of the CDR3: TGTGCCAGCAGTCAGGGGTACCAGCCCCAGCATTTT.

V and J are TRBV29-1 and TRBJ2-7; D may be TRBD1 (5 bases). This CDR3 is 15 amino acids long. V lost 6 bases to trimming and J lost 1 base, with 19 bases between them. Germline V gene data show CDR1 as SQVTM and CDR2 as ANQGSEA. The CDR3 nucleotides read TGCAGCGTAAGATTCAGGGAAATTGGGTCCTACGAGCAGTACTTC. Protein sequence: CSVRFREIGSYEQYF.

DNA of the CDR3: TGTGCCAGCAGCTTGTTGCTAGCCCCCTACAATGAGCAGTTCTTC. This encodes CASSLLLAPYNEQFF. V and J are TRBV5-6 and TRBJ2-1; the D gene is possibly TRBD2 (5 bases). V dropped 1 base and J dropped 2 bases, with 10 bases sitting between them. Germline CDR1 SGHDT, CDR2 YYEEEE. The CDR3 has 15 residues. The complete variable domain, with remaining parts taken from reference TRBV5-6 and TRBJ2-1, reads DAGVTQSPTHLIKTRGQQVTLRCSPKSGHDTVSWYQQALGQGPQFIFQYYEEEERQRGNFPDRFSGHQFPNYSSELNVNALLLGDSALYLCASSLLLAPYNEQFFGPGTRLTVL.

The V gene is TRBV4-1, the J gene TRBJ2-3; tentatively, D is TRBD2 (6 bases). Germline V gives CDR1 MGHRA, CDR2 YSYEKL. V was shortened by 1 base and J by 2 bases, with 10 bases between the two germline ends. CDR3 size: 15 residues. The CDR3 DNA is TGCGCCAGCAGCCAAGCTAGCGCCTCCACAGATACGCAGTATTTT. Protein product: CASSQASASTDTQYF.

This clone was detected only a few times. The V and J genes are TRBV18 and TRBJ2-2; D remains unclear. V was shortened by 4 bases and J by 3 bases, with 9 bases between the two germline ends. The CDR3 contains 14 residues. From germline, CDR1 is KGHSH and CDR2 LQKENI. This CDR3 is CASSQNRDTGELFF. CDR3 coding DNA: TGTGCCAGCTCACAGAATCGGGACACCGGGGAGCTGTTTTTT.

This clone was detected a few times. This sequence joins TRBV5-1 and TRBJ2-2; 8 bases map to TRBD1. The CDR3 extends over 17 amino acids. J lost 2 bases, V lost 3 bases, and 9 bases had no gene match. Looked up from germline, CDR1 is SGHRS and CDR2 is YFSETQ. The chain's CDR3 is CASSSNPGTGNTGELFF. CDR3 coding DNA: TGCGCCAGCAGCTCAAACCCCGGGACAGGAAACACCGGGGAGCTGTTTTTT.

The rearrangement joins TRBV19 to TRBJ2-3; a weak D match, TRBD1 (6 bases). Trimming removed 7 bases at V and 3 bases at J, with 20 bases between. The CDR3 sequence is 16 residues long. Germline CDR1 is LNHDA and CDR2 is SQIVND (reference sequence). The CDR3 DNA reads as TGTGCCAGTACACCCGGACAGTTAAGTTGGACAGATACGCAGTATTTT. This translates into CASTPGQLSWTDTQYF.

The chain is built from TRBV5-1 and TRBJ1-4; 8 bases fit TRBD1. The germline gives CDR1 SGHRS, CDR2 YFSETQ. The CDR3 contains 14 residues. Unmatched junction bases numbered 6, after V lost 4 bases and J lost 7 bases. The CDR3 region is CASSPQGAGEKLFF. Here the CDR3 DNA reads TGCGCCAGCAGCCCGCAGGGGGCGGGTGAAAAACTGTTTTTT.

This clone turned up a few times. The chain employs TRBV18 and TRBJ2-7; D is possibly TRBD1 (5 bases). The CDR3 covers 14 residues. Germline V gives CDR1 KGHSH, CDR2 LQKENI. V was shortened by 1 base and J by 6 bases, with 13 bases between the two germline ends. The CDR3: CASSPQRGMGEQYF. The CDR3 DNA is TGTGCCAGCTCACCACAAAGGGGTATGGGCGAGCAGTACTTC.

The table lists this clone with a few counts. CDR3 residues: CASKPDTSSSGNTIYF. For the CDR3, the DNA is TGTGCCAGCAAACCAGACACGTCGAGCTCTGGAAACACCATATATTTT. The gene calls are TRBV4-2 and TRBJ1-3, with no clear D. Germline CDR1 and CDR2: LGHNA and YNFKEQ. The CDR3 has 16 amino acids. V gave up 7 bases and J gave up 0 bases, with 16 bases separating them.

This chain uses TRBV2 with TRBJ2-5; D perhaps matches TRBD2 (7 bases). The CDR3 has 15 amino acids. Germline V gene sequence: CDR1 SNHLY, CDR2 FYNNEI. V was clipped by 3 bases and J by 2 bases, with 13 bases between them. The CDR3 spells CASSDGGGVQETQYF. CDR3 nucleotide sequence: TGTGCCAGCAGTGATGGCGGGGGCGTACAAGAGACCCAGTACTTC.